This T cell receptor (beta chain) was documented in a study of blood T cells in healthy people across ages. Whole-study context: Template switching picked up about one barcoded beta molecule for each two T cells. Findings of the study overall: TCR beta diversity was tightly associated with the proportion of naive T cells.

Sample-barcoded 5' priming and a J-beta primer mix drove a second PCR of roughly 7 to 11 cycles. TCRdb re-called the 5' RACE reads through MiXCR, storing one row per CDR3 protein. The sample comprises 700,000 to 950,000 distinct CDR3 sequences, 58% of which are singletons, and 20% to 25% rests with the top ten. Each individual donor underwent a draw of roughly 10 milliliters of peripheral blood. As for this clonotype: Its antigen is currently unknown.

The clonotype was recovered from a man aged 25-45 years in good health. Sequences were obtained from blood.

This chain's CDR3 is CASSLESWGEQYF. CDR3 DNA sequence: TGTGCCAGCAGCTTGGAGTCATGGGGCGAGCAGTACTTC. The chain couples TRBV5-5 to TRBJ2-4; no firm D call. The J call is uncertain, as TRBJ2-7 better fits the DNA end. Germline V gene data show CDR1 as SGHKS and CDR2 as YYEKEE (reference sequence). CDR3 length: 13 residues.